The clone carrying this T cell receptor beta chain was observed a few times. Its antigen is not known. Researchers amplified the TCR beta CDR3 regions from RNA transcripts. The TCR CDR3 first-round RT-PCR relied on the HTBI primer set. TCRdb reprocessed the multiplex PCR reads with MiXCR, giving one entry per CDR3 protein. Seen here are about 700,000 distinct CDR3 sequences, 11% to 15% observed once, and the top ten hold roughly 10%. The sample comes from a study of T cells in Graves' hyperthyroidism and ophthalmopathy. Overall study context: Upon initial diagnosis and before any treatment, peripheral blood was collected.

Diagnosis relied on clinical symptoms, serum thyroxine and TRAb, thyroid ultrasound and orbital computed tomography. PBMCs came from about 10 ml fresh peripheral blood. Study conclusions and caveats: Most clonotypes expanded in thyroid above 0.001 were likewise present in blood.

CDR1 is LNHDA and CDR2 is SQIVND in the germline V gene (reference sequence). V shed 1 base and J shed 1 base, with 22 bases lying between them. The CDR3 runs to 19 residues. The rearrangement joins TRBV19 to TRBJ2-5, with D possibly called TRBD1 or TRBD2 (5 bases each). The receptor was derived from a young woman with Graves' hyperthyroidism. The sequenced sample was blood. The CDR3 DNA reads as TGTGCCAGTAGTATAGGTCAGGGCAGGGTACGGGGCCCCCAAGAGACCCAGTACTTC. This codes for CASSIGQGRVRGPQETQYF.